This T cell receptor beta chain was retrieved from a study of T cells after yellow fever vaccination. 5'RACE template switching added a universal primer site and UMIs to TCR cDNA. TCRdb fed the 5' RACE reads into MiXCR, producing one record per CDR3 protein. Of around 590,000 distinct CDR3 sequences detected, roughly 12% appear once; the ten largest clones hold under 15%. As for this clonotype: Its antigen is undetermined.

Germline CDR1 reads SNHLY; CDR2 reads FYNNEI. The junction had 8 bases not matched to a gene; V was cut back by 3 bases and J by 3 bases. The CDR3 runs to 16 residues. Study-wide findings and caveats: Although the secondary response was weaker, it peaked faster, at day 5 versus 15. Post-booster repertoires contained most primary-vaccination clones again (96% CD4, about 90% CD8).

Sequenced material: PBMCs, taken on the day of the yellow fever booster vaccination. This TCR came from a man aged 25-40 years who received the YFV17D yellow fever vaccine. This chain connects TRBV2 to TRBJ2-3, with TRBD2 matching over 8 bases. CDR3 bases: TGTGCCAGCAGTGACTTGACGGGGACTAGAACAGATACGCAGTATTTT. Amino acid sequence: CASSDLTGTRTDTQYF.